This T cell receptor (beta chain) was retrieved from a study of STAT5B mutations in CD4+ large granular lymphocyte leukemia. Overall study: The CDR3 'QG' motif was associated with a particular HLA allele among healthy donors. Whole-study results and caveats: The CD4+ versus CD8+ T-LGLL clonality difference may reflect limited sample size.

On this clone itself: The antigen is undetermined.

V lost 3 bases and J lost 3; bases outside the gene matches: 8. Germline loops: CDR1 ENHRY, CDR2 SYGVKD. The CDR3 length is 15 residues. The protocol was immunoSEQ multiplex PCR, while the TCRdb copy is restricted to in-frame clones and leaves out a portion. Of 25,000 to 30,000 clones listed, over 60% were seen once; the top ten hold over 3%. Control samples were healthy donors' buffy coats. This clonotype originated in a human donor in good health. The J gene is TRBJ2-7, the V gene TRBV10-3, with 7 bases lining up with TRBD1. The specimen sequenced was CD4+ T cells from blood buffy coats. CDR3 amino acids: CAISDPGGSNYEQYF. The CDR3 nucleotides are TGTGCCATCAGTGATCCAGGGGGATCCAACTACGAGCAGTACTTC.